Listed here are 24 T cell receptor beta chains from one sample, sequenced in a study of cytomegalovirus exposure and HLA in healthy donors (dated by TCRdb to the late 2010s). The library relied on the immunoSEQ multiplex PCR assay. The multiplex PCR relied on a mix of 60 forward primers for TCR Vbeta segments and 13 reverse primers for TCR Jbeta segments. TCRdb took this table from immuneACCESS and kept in-frame rearrangements with V and J called. Such tables lack part of the clones; where checked against another copy, unresolved V genes explain under half of the gap, and the rest is unexplained. The sample table contains around 85,000 clones; only one count was recorded for 74% of them. The top ten clones comprise about 22% of the sample. The material sequenced was PBMCs. These receptors were obtained from a man in his thirties or forties in good health and CMV-seropositive.

This clone was recorded only once. The rearrangement joins TRBV7-9 to TRBJ2-1, with TRBD2 identical over 9 bases. The CDR3 consists of 16 residues. From germline, CDR1 is SEHNR and CDR2 FQNEAQ (reference sequence). V dropped 5 bases and J dropped 5; count of bases not matched to a gene: 10. The CDR3 DNA reads as TGTGCCAGCAGCACCACGATAGCGGGAGTCCACAATGAGCAGTTCTTC. Its translation: CASSTTIAGVHNEQFF.

The rearrangement joins TRBV5-3 to TRBJ1-1, with 8 bases matching TRBD1. TRBV5-3 is flagged as an ORF with uncertain function. V shed 4 bases and J 4 bases; nucleotides not matched to a gene: 9. This CDR3 comprises 15 residues. CDR3 protein: CARSAAQGASTEAFF. The CDR3 DNA reads as TGTGCCAGAAGCGCGGCCCAGGGGGCGAGCACTGAAGCTTTCTTT.

The genes are TRBV27 and TRBJ2-3, with 13 nucleotides matching TRBD2. This CDR3 spans 16 amino acids. J was trimmed by 4 bases and V by 5 bases; bases with no gene match: 6. In germline, CDR1 is MNHEY, CDR2 SMNVEV (reference sequence). The CDR3 sequence: CASSPRTSGSADTQYF. The DNA of the CDR3 is TGTGCCAGCAGTCCCCGGACTAGCGGGAGTGCAGATACGCAGTATTTT.

This chain's CDR3 is CASSIVASGQETQYF. The CDR3 DNA reads as TGTGCCAGTAGTATCGTTGCTAGCGGCCAAGAGACCCAGTACTTC. The chain employs TRBV19 and TRBJ2-5, with 7 bases aligning to TRBD2. V lost 3 bases to trimming and J lost 1 base; unmatched junction nucleotides: 5. CDR3 length equals 15 residues. Germline V gives CDR1 LNHDA, CDR2 SQIVND (reference sequence).

The V gene is TRBV7-2, the J gene TRBJ1-5, with a tentative D call TRBD1 (6 bases). The CDR3 has 15 amino acids. Trimming stripped 5 bases from V and 8 bases from J, with 19 bases between. The germline CDR1 and CDR2 sequences are SGHTA and FQGNSA. CDR3: CASSPQGSGEKPQHF. Written as DNA, the CDR3 is TGTGCCAGCAGCCCACAGGGTTCCGGGGAGAAGCCCCAGCATTTT.

The chain joins TRBV7-9 to TRBJ2-1; D gene uncertain. Germline lookup yields CDR1 SEHNR and CDR2 FQNEAQ (reference sequence). This CDR3 has 13 amino acids. V was pared by 7 bases and J by 5 bases, with 12 bases between. The CDR3 region is CASTPEVDNEQFF. The CDR3 nucleotides read TGTGCCAGCACACCCGAGGTCGACAATGAGCAGTTCTTC.

CDR3 amino acids: CASSLDRYAYEQYF. CDR3 in DNA: TGTGCCAGCAGCTTGGACAGGTATGCCTACGAGCAGTACTTC. The chain recombines TRBV5-4 with TRBJ2-7; weak D call: TRBD1 (5 bases). The V gene lost 0 bases and the J gene lost 2 bases, with 9 bases spanning the gap. The CDR3 is 14 amino acids. Germline CDR1 reads SGHNT; CDR2 reads YYREEE (reference sequence).

This clone was seen just once. The chain couples TRBV6-5 to TRBJ2-1; 7 bases match TRBD1. The CDR3 runs 15 residues. Germline V CDR1 and CDR2: MNHEY, SVGAGI. V trimming: 2 bases; J trimming: 8 bases; junction bases outside the gene matches: 9. The CDR3 loop reads CASSYPSHQGDEQFF. Here the CDR3 DNA reads TGTGCCAGCAGTTACCCCTCCCACCAGGGGGATGAGCAGTTCTTC.

The chain carries TRBV2 and TRBJ2-5; weak D call: TRBD2 (5 bases). V gave up 5 bases and J gave up 4 bases, with 17 bases separating them. The CDR3 totals 15 residues. Germline V lookup: CDR1 SNHLY, CDR2 FYNNEI. CDR3 DNA: TGTGCCAGCAGTCCCTTACCTACTAGAGGAGAGACCCAGTACTTC. This translates into CASSPLPTRGETQYF.

This chain links TRBV2 with TRBJ1-1; 8 bases map to TRBD1. This CDR3 is built from 13 residues. CDR1 and CDR2 from the germline V gene are SNHLY and FYNNEI. The junction had 6 bases not matched to a gene; V was cut back by 8 bases and J by 4 bases. DNA for the CDR3: TGTGCCAGCCTCAGGGGGCCCCTCACTGAAGCTTTCTTT. Amino acids: CASLRGPLTEAFF.

This chain joins TRBV2 and TRBJ1-5; D call uncertain. Germline values: CDR1 SNHLY, CDR2 FYNNEI. V was cut by 3 bases and J by 4 bases, with 10 bases left in between. This CDR3 spans 14 amino acids. The CDR3 DNA reads as TGTGCCAGCAGTGACGATCGGTCGAATCAGCCCCAGCATTTT. As protein: CASSDDRSNQPQHF.

The genes are TRBV25-1 and TRBJ2-7, with a possible D match to TRBD1 (5 bases). The CDR3 is 18 amino acids. Trimming removed 1 base at V and 5 bases at J, with 24 bases between. CDR1 and CDR2 (germline): MGHDK, SYGVNS. CDR3 region: CASSEFSVGRALIHEQYF. In DNA, the CDR3 is TGTGCCAGCAGTGAATTTTCGGTGGGCAGGGCGTTGATCCACGAGCAGTACTTC.

The chain links TRBV11-1 to TRBJ2-7, with D perhaps TRBD1 (6 bases). The CDR3 length is 14 residues. Germline V gene sequence: CDR1 SGHAT, CDR2 FQDESV (reference sequence). The V end lost 2 bases, the J end lost 1 base, and 9 bases lay between the germline ends. CDR3 sequence: CASSLNRVSYEQYF. The CDR3 nucleotides read TGTGCCAGCAGCTTAAACAGGGTTTCCTACGAGCAGTACTTC. Combining the CDR3 with reference TRBV11-1 and TRBJ2-7 gives the whole variable domain EAEVAQSPRYKITEKSQAVAFWCDPISGHATLYWYRQILGQGPELLVQFQDESVVDDSQLPKDRFSAERLKGVDSTLKIQPAELGDSAMYLCASSLNRVSYEQYFGPGTRLTVT.

This sequence joins TRBV27 and TRBJ2-7, with 7 bases fitting TRBD1. V was pared by 3 bases and J by 4 bases, with 3 bases of the junction left unmatched. The CDR3 is 13 residues long. CDR1 is MNHEY, CDR2 SMNVEV, per germline (reference sequence). The CDR3 sequence is CASSLTGMYEQYF. CDR3 DNA sequence: TGTGCCAGCAGTTTGACAGGGATGTACGAGCAGTACTTC.

The rearrangement joins TRBV2 to TRBJ2-3; weak D call: TRBD2 (7 bases). V was trimmed by 5 bases and J by 4 bases, leaving 13 bases between them. Looked up from germline, CDR1 is SNHLY and CDR2 is FYNNEI. This CDR3 region has 14 residues. The CDR3 is CASSLQGGSDTQYF. Written as DNA, the CDR3 is TGTGCCAGCAGTCTACAGGGAGGGTCAGATACGCAGTATTTT. The full variable domain, rest sourced from reference TRBV2 and TRBJ2-3, is EPEVTQTPSHQVTQMGQEVILRCVPISNHLYFYWYRQILGQKVEFLVSFYNNEISEKSEIFDDQFSVERPDGSNFTLKIRSTKLEDSAMYFCASSLQGGSDTQYFGPGTRLTVL.

The chain recombines TRBV10-3 with TRBJ1-1; 9 positions match TRBD1. Germline CDR1 is ENHRY and CDR2 is SYGVKD. The CDR3 runs to 15 residues. V was clipped by 3 bases and J by 5 bases; unmatched bases: 7. CDR3 amino acids: CAISEKTGGGTEAFF. The CDR3 DNA is TGTGCCATCAGTGAAAAGACAGGGGGAGGAACTGAAGCTTTCTTT.

The chain joins TRBV9 to TRBJ1-2; 9 bases match TRBD1. The CDR3 length is 15 residues. CDR1 SGDLS and CDR2 YYNGEE come from the germline V gene. The J segment lost 4 bases and the V segment lost 4 bases, leaving 8 bases of the junction unmatched. The CDR3 is CASSPTGQGVYGYTF. The CDR3 region has the DNA TGTGCCAGCAGCCCAACGGGACAGGGCGTCTATGGCTACACCTTC. The full variable domain, in which reference TRBV9 and TRBJ1-2 provide the parts outside the CDR3, is DSGVTQTPKHLITATGQRVTLRCSPRSGDLSVYWYQQSLDQGLQFLIQYYNGEERAKGNILERFSAQQFPDLHSELNLSSLELGDSALYFCASSPTGQGVYGYTFGSGTRLTVV.

The CDR3, as DNA: TGTGCCAGCAGCTCAAACAGCGGGAGCTCCTACAATGAGCAGTTCTTC. It is translated as CASSSNSGSSYNEQFF. The V call is TRBV7-3, the J call TRBJ2-1; 8 positions agree with TRBD2. Trimming removed 4 bases from V and 0 bases from J; junction bases left unmatched: 5. The length of the CDR3 is 16 residues. The germline CDR1 and CDR2 sequences are SGHTA and FQGTGA. The complete variable domain, with remaining parts taken from reference TRBV7-3 and TRBJ2-1, reads GAGVSQTPSNKVTEKGKYVELRCDPISGHTALYWYRQSLGQGPEFLIYFQGTGAADDSGLPNDRFFAVRPEGSVSTLKIQRTERGDSAVYLCASSSNSGSSYNEQFFGPGTRLTVL.

The J gene is TRBJ2-5, the V gene TRBV29-1; 9 bases map to TRBD1. The DNA matches TRBJ2-7 better at its end, which makes the J call doubtful. Germline V gene lookup returns CDR1 SQVTM and CDR2 ANQGSEA. CDR3 size: 15 residues. The CDR3 loop is CSVPGTGSSSYEQYF. Written as DNA, the CDR3 is TGCAGCGTTCCAGGGACAGGGTCGAGCTCCTACGAGCAGTACTTC.

The V call is TRBV7-6, the J call TRBJ1-1; TRBD1 agrees at 11 bases. Germline V gene data show CDR1 as SGHVS and CDR2 as FNYEAQ. The CDR3 contains 17 residues. The V and J ends lost 5 bases and 5 bases, in that order; junction bases with no gene match: 13. This CDR3 reads CASSPNYGQGARTEAFF. The DNA of the CDR3 is TGTGCCAGCAGCCCCAATTACGGACAGGGGGCGAGGACTGAAGCTTTCTTT.

The rearrangement uses TRBV2 and TRBJ2-1; TRBD2 matches 11 bases. The CDR3 spans 14 residues. Unmatched junction bases numbered 7, after V lost 9 bases and J lost 6 bases. Germline V gives CDR1 SNHLY, CDR2 FYNNEI. The CDR3 DNA sequence: TGTGCCAGGGGAAGACTAGCGGGGAGCAATGAGCAGTTCTTC. Translation: CARGRLAGSNEQFF.

The gene calls are TRBV6-5 and TRBJ1-1; D is perhaps TRBD1 (5 bases). Germline values: CDR1 MNHEY, CDR2 SVGAGI. Between the trimmed V and J ends, which lost 5 bases and 0 bases, there was a span of 7 bases. CDR3 size: 13 residues. CDR3 loop: CASSQGLNTEAFF. The CDR3 bases are TGTGCCAGCAGTCAGGGCTTGAACACTGAAGCTTTCTTT.

This rearrangement joins TRBV9 to TRBJ1-5; 7 bases align to TRBD1. The CDR3 runs to 15 residues. CDR1 is SGDLS, CDR2 YYNGEE, per germline. V lost 0 bases and J lost 7; bases outside the gene matches: 7. DNA for the CDR3: TGTGCCAGCAGCGTAGGGGAAGGGGGCCTCCAGCCCCAGCATTTT. It encodes CASSVGEGGLQPQHF.

The chain joins TRBV14 to TRBJ1-1; no clear D gene. Trimming cost V 6 bases and J 6 bases, with 14 bases left between them. Germline V gives CDR1 SGHDN, CDR2 FVKESK. The CDR3 spans 13 residues. CDR3 coding DNA: TGTGCCAGCAGTCTTCTGGAGTACTCTGAAGCTTTCTTT. This encodes CASSLLEYSEAFF.